These 4 T cell receptor beta chains were all obtained from the same sample, sequenced in a study of blood T cell repertoires in COVID-19. Data came from immunoSEQ multiplex PCR; TCRdb stores just in-frame clones and leaves some out. The sample has about 300,000 clones, 70% to 85% seen once. Sequencing used peripheral blood. The source is a human donor with COVID-19, enrolled during active disease. The donor label of this sample is uncertain.

V gene TRBV10-1 combines with J gene TRBJ2-5; weak D call: TRBD2 (7 bases). V was clipped by 6 bases and J by 5 bases, with 10 bases between them. Germline values: CDR1 WNHNN, CDR2 SYGVQD (reference sequence). The CDR3 loop spans 12 amino acids. The DNA of the CDR3 is TGCGCCAGCAGCAGGGGAGGGGAGACCCAGTACTTC. Amino acid sequence: CASSRGGETQYF.

Only a few counts were recorded for this clone. DNA of the CDR3: TGTGCCAGCCGGGTCCGGGGGGAGGGTCAGCCCCAGCATTTT. It translates to CASRVRGEGQPQHF. The rearrangement links TRBV27 to TRBJ1-5; D may be TRBD1 (5 bases). Trimming removed 8 bases at V and 6 bases at J, with 17 bases between. CDR3 length: 14 residues. The germline V gene encodes CDR1 MNHEY and CDR2 SMNVEV (reference sequence).

The chain employs TRBV24-1 and TRBJ2-1; 14 bases match TRBD2. Germline V gives CDR1 KGHDR, CDR2 SFDVKD. Trimming at V came to 1 base and at J to 7 bases, leaving 8 bases not matched to a gene. The CDR3 loop spans 18 amino acids. The CDR3 bases are TGTGCCACCAGTGATTTCCTCGGGACTAGCGGGAGTTTGAATGAGCAGTTCTTC. Its translation is CATSDFLGTSGSLNEQFF.

The rearrangement joins TRBV5-6 to TRBJ1-1, with no clear D. Looked up from germline, CDR1 is SGHDT and CDR2 is YYEEEE. The CDR3 totals 14 residues. V lost 2 bases to trimming and J lost 0 bases, with 8 bases between them. This chain's CDR3 is CASSLRNMNTEAFF. The CDR3 nucleotides read TGTGCCAGCAGCTTAAGAAACATGAACACTGAAGCTTTCTTT.